Following are 30 T cell receptor beta chains from one sample sequenced in a study of regulatory T cells in long-lasting Graves disease. The time point is: newly diagnosed GD, antithyroid drugs for less than 3 months. Generation of the TCR library employed RNA extracted from PBMCs. HTBI primers from iRepertoire and Arm-PCR of CDR3 regions yielded the TCR beta libraries. Each CDR3 protein gets one entry after TCRdb re-called the multiplex PCR reads with MiXCR. This sample has about 610,000 distinct CDR3 sequences, with roughly 16% found just once. This sample also belongs to another study, concerning T cells in Graves' hyperthyroidism and ophthalmopathy.

Specimen: peripheral blood mononuclear cells (PBMCs), collected at new diagnosis, from a patient treated with antithyroid drugs. Receptors were obtained from a man aged 18 to 30 with Graves disease.

The sample holds a few counts of this clonotype. J is TRBJ2-7 and V is TRBV5-1; D might be TRBD1 (5 bases). Trimming stripped 4 bases from V and 9 bases from J, with 20 bases between. The CDR3 contains 14 residues. CDR1 SGHRS and CDR2 YFSETQ come from the germline V gene. The CDR3 sequence: CASSGADPRTGQYF. CDR3 DNA: TGCGCCAGCAGCGGGGCGGATCCTCGTACGGGGCAGTACTTC.

Ten or more counts support this clonotype. This CDR3 reads CATGMAGTGDTEAFF. CDR3 nucleotides: TGTGCCACCGGAATGGCCGGGACAGGGGACACTGAAGCTTTCTTT. The J gene is TRBJ1-1, the V gene TRBV6-1, with 10 bases matching TRBD1. Germline V gene data show CDR1 as MNHNS and CDR2 as SASEGT. V was clipped by 10 bases and J by 3 bases; unmatched bases: 11. The CDR3 spans 15 residues.

This clonotype was detected a few times. The V call is TRBV10-2, the J call TRBJ2-7, with D possibly TRBD1 on 6 matching bases. The CDR3 has 12 amino acids. Trimming left V 7 bases short and J 7 bases short, with 14 bases between. CDR1 and CDR2 from the germline V gene are WSHSY and SAAADI. CDR3 amino acids: CASIPEGEEQYF. The CDR3 coding sequence is TGCGCCAGCATTCCTGAGGGGGAAGAGCAGTACTTC.

This clonotype was seen repeatedly, ten times or more. The chain recombines TRBV12-3 or TRBV12-4 with TRBJ1-2; a possible D gene is TRBD1 (5 bases). This CDR3 region has 12 residues. Trimming removed 6 bases from V and 4 bases from J, with 9 bases in between. CDR3 sequence: CASSSGPYGYTF. The CDR3 DNA follows: TGTGCCAGCAGCTCGGGACCCTATGGCTACACCTTC.

This clonotype was recorded at least ten times. The chain employs TRBV10-3 and TRBJ2-1; 7 nucleotides agree with TRBD2. Per germline, CDR1 ENHRY and CDR2 SYGVKD. The length of the CDR3 is 15 residues. V gave up 3 bases and J gave up 7 bases; unmatched junction bases: 9. The CDR3 DNA is TGTGCCATCAGTGACGGGACTACGGTCGTAAATGAGCAGTTCTTC. This codes for CAISDGTTVVNEQFF.

This clonotype was seen at least ten times. CDR3 sequence (DNA): TGTGCCAGCAGCGGCGGGGAAAGCTCCTACAATGAGCAGTTCTTC. Translation: CASSGGESSYNEQFF. The chain has TRBV7-2 and TRBJ2-1; tentatively, D is TRBD2 (6 bases). Germline V lookup: CDR1 SGHTA, CDR2 FQGNSA. The length of the CDR3 is 15 residues. Trimming removed 5 bases at V and 0 bases at J, with 11 bases between.

This chain uses TRBV5-5 with TRBJ2-3; 9 positions agree with TRBD2. V gave up 3 bases and J gave up 4 bases; unmatched junction bases: 15. Germline CDR1 reads SGHKS; CDR2 reads YYEKEE (reference sequence). The CDR3 is 18 residues long. The CDR3 sequence: CASSSPGRAGGGADTQYF. CDR3 nucleotide sequence: TGTGCCAGCAGCTCCCCGGGACGAGCGGGAGGAGGCGCAGATACGCAGTATTTT.

V usage is TRBV3-1 and J usage is TRBJ2-1, with 8 bases that match TRBD2. The trim removed 0 bases at V and 5 bases at J, leaving 3 bases unmatched. This CDR3 spans 15 amino acids. The V gene's germline CDR1 is LGHDT and CDR2 YNNKEL (reference sequence). CDR3 amino acids: CASSQDTSGHNEQFF. The DNA for the CDR3 is TGTGCCAGCAGCCAAGACACTAGCGGTCACAATGAGCAGTTCTTC.

This clonotype was observed at least ten times. The chain carries TRBV12-5 and TRBJ2-3; D call uncertain. V lost 4 bases, J lost 2 bases, and 4 bases lay in between. The CDR3 is 12 residues long. The V gene's germline CDR1 is LGHNT and CDR2 FRNRAP. The CDR3 loop is CASGSNTDTQYF. CDR3 nucleotides: TGTGCTAGTGGTTCCAACACAGATACGCAGTATTTT.

This clonotype turned up a few times. The gene calls are TRBV29-1 and TRBJ1-1; no clear D. The V gene lost 6 bases and the J gene lost 2 bases, with 10 bases spanning the gap. Germline V lookup: CDR1 SQVTM, CDR2 ANQGSEA. This CDR3 has 12 amino acids. Here the CDR3 DNA reads TGCAGCGTACGAAGAGCAAACACTGAAGCTTTCTTT. It yields the protein CSVRRANTEAFF.

This clonotype was recorded at least ten times. The chain joins TRBV25-1 to TRBJ2-7, with D maybe TRBD1 (5 bases). CDR1 MGHDK and CDR2 SYGVNS come from the germline V gene. V dropped 4 bases and J dropped 12 bases, with 10 bases sitting between them. There are 10 residues in the CDR3. CDR3 in amino acids: CASSGTRTYF. The CDR3 DNA reads as TGTGCCAGCAGTGGGACACGGACGTACTTC.

This clonotype was observed many times. This rearrangement joins TRBV3-1 to TRBJ1-4; 7 bases map to TRBD1. V shed 3 bases and J 0 bases; nucleotides not matched to a gene: 13. The CDR3 runs 19 residues. CDR1 LGHDT and CDR2 YNNKEL come from the germline V gene (reference sequence). The CDR3, as DNA: TGTGCCAGCAGCCACCCCATCACCGGGACAGCCGCAACTAATGAAAAACTGTTTTTT. Amino acid sequence: CASSHPITGTAATNEKLFF.

This clonotype was seen at least ten times. V and J are TRBV20-1 and TRBJ2-3; 9 bases agree with TRBD2. This CDR3 is 15 amino acids long. Germline V gene data show CDR1 as DFQATT and CDR2 as SNEGSKA (reference sequence). The trim removed 0 bases at V and 4 bases at J, leaving 5 bases unmatched. The CDR3 loop is CSARDLEREADTQYF. The CDR3 bases are TGCAGTGCTAGAGATCTCGAGCGGGAGGCAGATACGCAGTATTTT.

This clonotype came up once. V is TRBV4-2 and J is TRBJ2-7; 12 bases are a match to TRBD1. The CDR3 spans 16 residues. Germline values: CDR1 LGHNA, CDR2 YNFKEQ. The V segment lost 2 bases and the J segment 7 bases; nucleotides outside the gene matches: 9. The CDR3 bases are TGTGCCAGCAGCCAAAGGTCGGGACAGGGGGCGGATGAGCAGTACTTC. Amino acid sequence: CASSQRSGQGADEQYF.

This clonotype came up many times. This sequence joins TRBV28 and TRBJ1-2, with D hard to call. With 2 bases removed from V and 7 bases from J, the gap between germline ends came to 14 bases. CDR1 and CDR2 from the germline V gene are MDHEN and SYDVKM. The CDR3 is 14 amino acids. CDR3 sequence (DNA): TGTGCCAGCAGTTTACCCCGCCTGGGGAGTGGCTACACCTTC. Translation gives CASSLPRLGSGYTF.

With respect to this clonotype: At one end, the junction sequence differs from germline, possibly due to a read error. The chain is built from TRBV12-3 or TRBV12-4 and TRBJ2-7; D call uncertain. This CDR3 spans 12 amino acids. CDR3 nucleotides: TGTGCCAGCAGTTTTCTTCAGCACGAGCAGTGCTTC. Its translation is CASSFLQHEQCF.

This clonotype came up many times. This rearrangement joins TRBV27 to TRBJ2-7, with a tentative D call TRBD2 (6 bases). This CDR3 spans 15 amino acids. Germline V lookup: CDR1 MNHEY, CDR2 SMNVEV (reference sequence). With 3 bases removed from V and 2 bases from J, the gap between germline ends came to 14 bases. CDR3 residues: CASSLTGARAYEQYF. DNA for the CDR3: TGTGCCAGCAGTTTGACGGGAGCGAGAGCCTACGAGCAGTACTTC.

The DNA of the CDR3 is TGTGCCAGCAGACCACAGGGAACTCACACTGAAGCTTTCTTT. Translation: CASRPQGTHTEAFF. V gene TRBV7-9 combines with J gene TRBJ1-1; weak D call: TRBD1 (6 bases). CDR3 length equals 14 residues. Trimming stripped 6 bases from V and 3 bases from J, with 14 bases between. Germline CDR1 SEHNR, CDR2 FQNEAQ (reference sequence).

The chain has TRBV5-4 and TRBJ2-1; TRBD2 aligns across 8 bases. This CDR3 comprises 16 residues. Germline V gene sequence: CDR1 SGHNT, CDR2 YYREEE (reference sequence). J gave up 3 bases and V 4 bases, and 9 bases lay outside the gene matches. CDR3 nucleotide sequence: TGTGCCAGCAGCCGGGAGGGGCGGCCCAGCTACAATGAGCAGTTCTTC. Translating it yields CASSREGRPSYNEQFF.

This clonotype turned up a few times. The genes are TRBV27 and TRBJ2-1, with a tentative D call TRBD1 (6 bases). The CDR3 has 17 residues. Germline-derived CDR1 and CDR2 are MNHEY and SMNVEV (reference sequence). The V gene lost 2 bases and the J gene lost 0 bases, with 14 bases spanning the gap. The CDR3 loop is CASSLIPGTYSYNEQFF. The DNA for the CDR3 is TGTGCCAGCAGTTTAATCCCCGGGACATACTCCTACAATGAGCAGTTCTTC.

This clonotype showed up many times. The J gene is TRBJ2-7, the V gene TRBV10-2; TRBD2 aligns across 14 bases. Germline V gene sequence: CDR1 WSHSY, CDR2 SAAADI. V was pared by 8 bases and J by 3 bases, with 6 bases of the junction left unmatched. CDR3 size: 15 residues. The CDR3 loop reads CASGGGLAGDYEQYF. The CDR3 coding sequence is TGCGCCAGCGGGGGGGGACTAGCGGGAGACTACGAGCAGTACTTC.

Concerning this clonotype itself: The germline gene is not matched at one end of the junction; a read error may be the cause. The chain uses TRBV6-1 and TRBJ1-5, with 7 bases fitting TRBD1. This CDR3 is built from 14 residues. Germline CDR1 and CDR2: MNHNS and SASEGT. The CDR3 DNA reads as TGTGTCAGCAGCCCTACAGGGGGCAATCAGCCCCAGCATTTT. This encodes CVSSPTGGNQPQHF.

This clonotype was recorded at least ten times. The chain couples TRBV5-1 to TRBJ1-1, with D unclear. Looked up from germline, CDR1 is SGHRS and CDR2 is YFSETQ. The CDR3 runs 13 residues. V was shortened by 0 bases and J by 8 bases, with 11 bases between the two germline ends. The CDR3 DNA follows: TGCGCCAGCAGCTTGGGCCCGATGGGGGAAGCTTTCTTT. Its translation: CASSLGPMGEAFF.

This clonotype showed up many times. The chain links TRBV12-3 or TRBV12-4 to TRBJ2-1, with 9 bases aligning to TRBD1. The CDR3 runs to 15 residues. Trimming at V came to 6 bases and at J to 7 bases, leaving 10 bases not matched to a gene. In nucleotides, the CDR3 is TGTGCCAGCAGGGGACCGGGACAGGGCACGAATGAGCAGTTCTTC. Translating gives CASRGPGQGTNEQFF.

This clonotype came up many times. This chain connects TRBV6-1 to TRBJ1-5, with D uncertain. The CDR3 totals 13 residues. The V gene lost 4 bases and the J gene lost 4 bases, with 8 bases spanning the gap. CDR1 is MNHNS and CDR2 is SASEGT in the germline V gene. CDR3: CASSVSENQPQHF. In nucleotides, the CDR3 is TGTGCCAGCAGTGTGAGCGAAAATCAGCCCCAGCATTTT.

The rearrangement uses TRBV27 and TRBJ2-1; D may correspond to TRBD1 or TRBD2 (6 bases each). The CDR3 totals 15 residues. The germline gives CDR1 MNHEY, CDR2 SMNVEV (reference sequence). The V end was cut by 5 bases, the J end by 5 bases, with 16 bases between. The CDR3 loop is CASSLLGGLNNEQFF. Here the CDR3 DNA reads TGTGCCAGCAGTCTTTTGGGGGGCCTGAACAATGAGCAGTTCTTC.

This clonotype was seen repeatedly, ten times or more. V is TRBV2 and J is TRBJ1-2; D is unclear. CDR3 size: 11 residues. Deletions cut 5 bases from V and 13 bases from J, with 14 bases between. Germline assignment: CDR1 SNHLY and CDR2 FYNNEI. The CDR3 bases are TGTGCCAGCAGTCTCCAGCCCTTTGTCACCTTC. It translates to CASSLQPFVTF. Full variable domain (rest looked up from reference TRBV2 and TRBJ1-2): EPEVTQTPSHQVTQMGQEVILRCVPISNHLYFYWYRQILGQKVEFLVSFYNNEISEKSEIFDDQFSVERPDGSNFTLKIRSTKLEDSAMYFCASSLQPFVTFGSGTRLTVV.

This clonotype was detected a few times. The V and J genes are TRBV5-6 and TRBJ2-7; weak D call: TRBD1 (6 bases). Trimming stripped 0 bases from V and 3 bases from J, with 13 bases between. CDR1 and CDR2 from the germline V gene are SGHDT and YYEEEE. The CDR3 is made up of 15 amino acids. The CDR3 bases are TGTGCCAGCAGCTTGGCCAGGGGTGGGTTCTACGAGCAGTACTTC. Translating gives CASSLARGGFYEQYF.

There are many counts of this clonotype. J is TRBJ1-5 and V is TRBV28, with D maybe TRBD1 (5 bases). V was cut by 6 bases and J by 7 bases, with 16 bases left in between. The length of the CDR3 is 14 residues. Germline V gives CDR1 MDHEN, CDR2 SYDVKM. In nucleotides, the CDR3 is TGTGCCAGCAGGGCACCGGACATTAGGCAGCCCCAGCATTTT. Translated, it gives CASRAPDIRQPQHF.

Comment on this clonotype: This may be a read error, as it is one base from a much larger clone. This sequence joins TRBV6-1 and TRBJ2-7; D assignment may be TRBD1 or TRBD2 (6 bases each). This CDR3 comprises 13 residues. Germline CDR1 is MNHNS and CDR2 is SASEGT. Here the CDR3 reads CVSTHLEGGEQYF. The CDR3 DNA reads as TGTGTCAGCACTCATCTGGAGGGGGGCGAGCAGTACTTC.